These 23 T cell receptor beta chains share one sample of origin, sequenced in a study of blood T cell repertoires in COVID-19. The repertoire was sequenced with immunoSEQ multiplex PCR; TCRdb's copy has only in-frame clones and lacks some. The sample includes 90,000 or so clones, 75% to 90% of them seen just once. The source material was peripheral blood. All receptors derive from an elderly man with active or convalescent COVID-19.

V is TRBV4-1 and J is TRBJ2-3; 7 positions agree with TRBD1. Trimming removed 4 bases from V and 0 bases from J; junction bases left unmatched: 7. There are 16 residues in the CDR3. Germline-derived CDR1 and CDR2 are MGHRA and YSYEKL. CDR3 sequence reads: CASSRTGHSSTDTQYF. The CDR3 DNA reads TGCGCCAGCAGCCGGACAGGCCATAGTAGCACAGATACGCAGTATTTT.

V and J are TRBV7-2 and TRBJ2-7; 8 positions match TRBD2. The CDR3 is 15 amino acids. Germline V lookup: CDR1 SGHTA, CDR2 FQGNSA. Trimming took 1 base from V and 4 from J; bases not matched to a gene: 6. The CDR3 DNA sequence: TGTGCCAGCAGCTTAGGCTCGGGAGGGAAATACGAGCAGTACTTC. Protein: CASSLGSGGKYEQYF.

The chain uses TRBV4-2 and TRBJ2-3, with 8 positions matching TRBD2. The CDR3 is made up of 16 amino acids. Germline CDR1 LGHNA, CDR2 YNFKEQ. The V and J ends lost 4 bases and 5 bases, in that order; junction bases with no gene match: 11. For the CDR3, the DNA is TGTGCCAGCAGCCCCCCCTCGGGGGGGGCGGGAGATACGCAGTATTTT. Its protein product is CASSPPSGGAGDTQYF.

The rearrangement links TRBV9 to TRBJ2-7, with 12 nucleotides matching TRBD1. CDR3 length: 14 residues. V gave up 3 bases and J gave up 5 bases; unmatched junction bases: 3. Germline CDR1 SGDLS, CDR2 YYNGEE. The CDR3 reads CASSGDRGRDEQYF. CDR3 DNA sequence: TGTGCCAGCAGCGGGGACAGGGGGCGCGACGAGCAGTACTTC. The whole variable domain, remainder taken from reference TRBV9 and TRBJ2-7, is DSGVTQTPKHLITATGQRVTLRCSPRSGDLSVYWYQQSLDQGLQFLIQYYNGEERAKGNILERFSAQQFPDLHSELNLSSLELGDSALYFCASSGDRGRDEQYFGPGTRLTVT.

The chain uses TRBV28 and TRBJ1-2; D gene uncertain. The CDR3 runs 14 residues. The V end was cut by 4 bases, the J end by 2 bases, with 11 bases between. Germline assignment: CDR1 MDHEN and CDR2 SYDVKM. This CDR3 is CASSSTNTNYGYTF. Written as DNA, the CDR3 is TGTGCCAGCAGTTCGACTAACACCAACTATGGCTACACCTTC.

The chain combines TRBV19 with TRBJ1-1, with D possibly TRBD1 on 6 matching bases. CDR1 and CDR2 (germline): LNHDA, SQIVND (reference sequence). There are 12 residues in the CDR3. The V gene lost 3 bases and the J gene lost 8 bases, with 10 bases spanning the gap. CDR3 residues: CASSIGQLEAFF. For the CDR3, the DNA is TGTGCCAGTAGTATCGGACAGCTGGAAGCTTTCTTT.

The table lists this clone with a count of one. The CDR3, as DNA: TGTGCCAGCAGCCAAGGGGGCTACAATGAGCAGTTCTTC. Its protein product is CASSQGGYNEQFF. The chain uses TRBV7-3 and TRBJ2-1, with a weak D call TRBD1 (6 bases). V gave up 5 bases and J gave up 3 bases, with 8 bases separating them. The CDR3 consists of 13 residues. Germline lookup yields CDR1 SGHTA and CDR2 FQGTGA.

V and J are TRBV9 and TRBJ2-2; D is ambiguous. Between the trimmed V and J ends, which lost 6 bases and 2 bases, there was a span of 8 bases. Germline V gives CDR1 SGDLS, CDR2 YYNGEE. The CDR3 spans 13 residues. Here the CDR3 reads CASTRQNTGELFF. CDR3 in DNA: TGTGCCAGCACCAGACAAAACACCGGGGAGCTGTTTTTT.

The chain couples TRBV13 to TRBJ1-2; D gene ambiguous. CDR3 length equals 13 residues. The ends were cut back, 0 bases at V and 4 bases at J, with 6 bases in the middle. Germline V gene sequence: CDR1 PRHDT, CDR2 FYEKMQ (reference sequence). This CDR3 reads CASSLGTLYGYTF. The CDR3 DNA is TGTGCCAGCAGCTTAGGCACTCTCTATGGCTACACCTTC.

The V call is TRBV18, the J call TRBJ2-3; 14 bases match TRBD2. The CDR3 sequence is 17 residues long. V lost 3 bases to trimming and J lost 7 bases; unmatched junction nucleotides: 9. Germline CDR1 KGHSH, CDR2 LQKENI. The CDR3 sequence: CASSPGTSGSGLYTQYF. CDR3 DNA: TGTGCCAGCTCACCCGGGACTAGCGGGAGCGGTTTATATACGCAGTATTTT.

The rearrangement uses TRBV7-2 and TRBJ2-1; no definite D call. Germline V gene data show CDR1 as SGHTA and CDR2 as FQGNSA. Trimming left V 8 bases short and J 2 bases short, with 13 bases between. This CDR3 region has 14 residues. CDR3 amino acids: CASDSSPPYNEQFF. Here the CDR3 DNA reads TGTGCCAGCGACTCAAGCCCCCCCTACAATGAGCAGTTCTTC.

The chain is built from TRBV6-5 and TRBJ1-2; no clear D. The CDR3 contains 14 residues. Germline CDR1 is MNHEY and CDR2 is SVGAGI. V lost 6 bases to trimming and J lost 4 bases, with 15 bases between them. For the CDR3, the DNA is TGTGCCAGCAGGCCTCCGGGAGACTTCTATGGCTACACCTTC. Translating gives CASRPPGDFYGYTF.

This chain uses TRBV3-1 (or the pseudogene TRBV3-2) with TRBJ2-2; TRBD1 agrees at 8 bases. The germline V gene has CDR1 LGHDT and CDR2 YNNKEL (reference sequence). This CDR3 region has 15 residues. V gave up 5 bases and J gave up 3 bases; unmatched junction bases: 5. The CDR3 DNA sequence: TGTGCCAGCAGCAAGGCAGGGGGCGACACCGGGGAGCTGTTTTTT. It yields the protein CASSKAGGDTGELFF.

This sequence joins TRBV27 and TRBJ1-1; TRBD1 is a possible D gene (6 bases). The CDR3 is 15 amino acids. Germline V CDR1 and CDR2: MNHEY, SMNVEV (reference sequence). Trimming cost V 6 bases and J 3 bases, with 17 bases left between them. CDR3 nucleotides: TGTGCCAGCAGATCAACAGGGAGAGGGGACACTGAAGCTTTCTTT. Translated, it gives CASRSTGRGDTEAFF.

The chain carries TRBV18 and TRBJ1-2; possibly TRBD1 for D (6 bases). CDR3 size: 14 residues. CDR1 KGHSH and CDR2 LQKENI come from the germline V gene. V lost 3 bases and J 7 bases, leaving 15 bases between the germline ends. In nucleotides, the CDR3 is TGTGCCAGCTCACCCAACAGGGATGGTTCTGGCTACACCTTC. Translated, it gives CASSPNRDGSGYTF.

CDR3 amino acids: CASSPATSGNTGELFF. The DNA for the CDR3 is TGTGCCAGCTCACCAGCGACTAGCGGGAACACCGGGGAGCTGTTTTTT. The chain has TRBV18 and TRBJ2-2; 9 bases are shared with TRBD2. CDR3 length: 16 amino acids. The germline gives CDR1 KGHSH, CDR2 LQKENI. Trimming cost V 2 bases and J 1 base; bases outside gene matches: 2.

This rearrangement joins TRBV7-2 to TRBJ2-7, with TRBD1 identical over 7 bases. The CDR3 is 12 residues long. Trimming at V came to 5 bases and at J to 3 bases, leaving 1 base not matched to a gene. CDR1 is SGHTA, CDR2 FQGNSA, per germline. CDR3 protein: CASSGDSYEQYF. The CDR3 nucleotides read TGTGCCAGCAGCGGGGACAGCTACGAGCAGTACTTC. Drawing the rest from reference TRBV7-2 and TRBJ2-7, the complete variable domain is GAGVSQSPSNKVTEKGKDVELRCDPISGHTALYWYRQSLGQGLEFLIYFQGNSAPDKSGLPSDRFSAERTGGSVSTLTIQRTQQEDSAVYLCASSGDSYEQYFGPGTRLTVT.

This rearrangement joins TRBV5-6 to TRBJ2-7; TRBD1 agrees at 10 bases. V lost 4 bases, J lost 3 bases, and 4 bases stayed unmatched. The CDR3 spans 14 residues. Per the germline V gene, CDR1 is SGHDT and CDR2 is YYEEEE. CDR3: CASSMTGGFYEQYF. The CDR3 region has the DNA TGTGCCAGCAGCATGACAGGGGGCTTCTACGAGCAGTACTTC.

The chain joins TRBV18 to TRBJ2-5; 12 bases map to TRBD2. This CDR3 has 17 amino acids. V was pared by 3 bases and J by 5 bases, with 10 bases of the junction left unmatched. Looked up from germline, CDR1 is KGHSH and CDR2 is LQKENI. The CDR3 spells CASSPQGLAGFGETQYF. DNA for the CDR3: TGTGCCAGCTCACCCCAAGGACTAGCGGGATTTGGTGAGACCCAGTACTTC.

This clone was recorded only once. V gene TRBV30 combines with J gene TRBJ1-6; unclear D gene. CDR1 and CDR2 (germline): GTSNPN, SVGIG (reference sequence). The CDR3 loop spans 14 amino acids. V was clipped by 0 bases and J by 5 bases, with 8 bases between them. CDR3: CAWSVGGNNSPLHF. For the CDR3, the DNA is TGTGCCTGGAGTGTTGGAGGCAATAATTCACCCCTCCACTTT.

V gene TRBV19 combines with J gene TRBJ2-7; 7 bases are a match to TRBD1. The CDR3 spans 15 residues. The ends lost 4 bases at V and 0 bases at J; junction bases unmatched: 6. Looked up from germline, CDR1 is LNHDA and CDR2 is SQIVND (reference sequence). The chain's CDR3 is CASSRKGASSYEQYF. The CDR3 DNA sequence: TGTGCCAGTAGTAGAAAGGGGGCAAGCTCCTACGAGCAGTACTTC.

V gene TRBV19 combines with J gene TRBJ1-2; 7 bases line up with TRBD1. V was pared by 4 bases and J by 8 bases, with 4 bases of the junction left unmatched. Germline V gene lookup returns CDR1 LNHDA and CDR2 SQIVND (reference sequence). The CDR3 is 12 residues long. As DNA, the CDR3 is TGTGCCAGTAGTACTTACAGGGGCGGCTACACCTTC. Translation gives CASSTYRGGYTF. The variable domain in full, with the rest retrieved from reference TRBV19 and TRBJ1-2, is DGGITQSPKYLFRKEGQNVTLSCEQNLNHDAMYWYRQDPGQGLRLIYYSQIVNDFQKGDIAEGYSVSREKKESFPLTVTSAQKNPTAFYLCASSTYRGGYTFGSGTRLTVV.

This clone was counted once. This chain's CDR3 is CASSQVSGGNYGYTF. The CDR3 DNA sequence: TGTGCCAGCAGCCAAGTTTCAGGGGGAAACTATGGCTACACCTTC. The chain uses TRBV14 and TRBJ1-2; TRBD1 agrees at 7 bases. Germline CDR1 reads SGHDN; CDR2 reads FVKESK. The trim removed 1 base at V and 2 bases at J, leaving 4 bases unmatched. The CDR3 covers 15 residues.